This TCR beta chain was identified in a study of post-analysis software for immune sequencing data. At the level of the study: In terms of disease course, relapsing-remitting, secondary progressive and progressive-relapsing multiple sclerosis were included. Notes on the study in general: Multiple sclerosis patients had significantly lower normalized Chao1 diversity than controls. Comparison of patients with controls showed five TRBV segments more frequent in patients, TRBV5-6, TRBV5-1 and TRBV20-1 among them.

The library was made from cDNA and included unique molecular identifiers. TCRdb re-derived calls from the PCR reads in MiXCR, one entry per CDR3 protein. In the table there are about 770,000 distinct CDR3 sequences, about 45% of which are singletons. The CDR3 spans 17 residues. Germline CDR1 and CDR2: SGHTA and FQGNSA. V trimming: 3 bases; J trimming: 5 bases; junction bases outside the gene matches: 12. As to this clonotype: Its antigen is not known.

The sequence was obtained from a girl aged 10 to 17 with multiple sclerosis. The chain uses TRBV7-2 and TRBJ2-1, with 8 nucleotides matching TRBD2. Input material: blood. The CDR3: CASSFSSGAGADNEQFF. CDR3 nucleotide sequence: TGTGCCAGCAGCTTTAGTTCGGGAGCGGGAGCCGACAATGAGCAGTTCTTC.